The source of this TCR beta chain is a study of CD4 T cells in relation to SARS-CoV-2 and coronaviruses. Comment on this clone: Antigen unknown.

Study-level points and caveats: Monoreactive clones expanded significantly more to SARS-CoV-2 than crossreactive clones did.

Assay used: immunoSEQ multiplex PCR; TCRdb lists only in-frame clones, some missing. The repertoire holds approximately 20,000 clones, with about 80% as singletons. Before the COVID-19 pandemic, during about 2010-2018, CD4+ T cells were taken from unexposed donors. After roughly 9 days of culture, CD4+ T cells were isolated. Trimming stripped 0 bases from V and 6 bases from J, with 21 bases between. Germline V gene data show CDR1 as SGHRS and CDR2 as YFSETQ. This CDR3 has 17 amino acids. The sample taken for sequencing was CD4+ T cells from PBMCs, cultured in vitro. The TCR comes from a human donor in good health. This chain joins TRBV5-1 and TRBJ2-5; D is perhaps TRBD2 (5 bases). The CDR3 here is CASSLGILGASMKTQYF. For the CDR3, the DNA is TGCGCCAGCAGCTTGGGAATTCTGGGCGCTAGCATGAAGACCCAGTACTTC. Full variable domain (outside the CDR3, taken from reference TRBV5-1 and TRBJ2-5): KAGVTQTPRYLIKTRGQQVTLSCSPISGHRSVSWYQQTPGQGLQFLFEYFSETQRNKGNFPGRFSGRQFSNSRSEMNVSTLELGDSALYLCASSLGILGASMKTQYFGPGTRLLVL.